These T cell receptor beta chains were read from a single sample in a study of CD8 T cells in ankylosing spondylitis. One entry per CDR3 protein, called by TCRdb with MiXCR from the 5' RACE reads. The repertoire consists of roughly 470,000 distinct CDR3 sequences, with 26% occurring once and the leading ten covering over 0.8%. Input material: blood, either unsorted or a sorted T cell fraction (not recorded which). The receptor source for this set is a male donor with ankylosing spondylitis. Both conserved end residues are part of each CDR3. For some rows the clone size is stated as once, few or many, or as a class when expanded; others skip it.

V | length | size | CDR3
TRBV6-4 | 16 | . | CASSVLAGGGHNEQFF
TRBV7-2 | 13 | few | CASSSRPYNEQFF
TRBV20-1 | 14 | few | CSARAWSSADTQYF
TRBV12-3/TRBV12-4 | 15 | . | CASSYIRGVTGELFF
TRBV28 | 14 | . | CASTTPPRGYEQYF
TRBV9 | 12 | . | CASRTDLYGYTF
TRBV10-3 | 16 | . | CAISEGRAQGYNEQFF
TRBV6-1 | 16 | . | CASSNDRPRGYNEQFF
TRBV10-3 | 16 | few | CAISEPGSSGANVLTF
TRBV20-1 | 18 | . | CSARVLPRALAGGDEQFF
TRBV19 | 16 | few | CASSMPGSYSNQPQHF
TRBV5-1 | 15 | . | CASSLASRDGDTQYF
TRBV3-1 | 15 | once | CASSIRDRGRDEQFF
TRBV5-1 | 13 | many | CASSSATNRFYTF
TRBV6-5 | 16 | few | CASSYRPAGGQETQYF
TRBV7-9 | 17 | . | CASSPGTSGRGYNEQFF
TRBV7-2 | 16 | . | CASSLDGYNSYNEQFF
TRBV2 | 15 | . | CASSKRTGWDQPQHF
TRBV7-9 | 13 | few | CASSRDIGNTIYF
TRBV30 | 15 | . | CAWTQSRLLNTEAFF
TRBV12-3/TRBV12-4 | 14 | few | CASGTPTNTGELFF
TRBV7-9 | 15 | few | CASSLKGLDDSPLHF
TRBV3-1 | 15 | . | CASSQQRTWSGELFF
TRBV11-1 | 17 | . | CASSPRDGAGGYNEQFF
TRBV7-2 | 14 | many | CASSLPAGANVLTF
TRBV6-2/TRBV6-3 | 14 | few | CASSFPRERGELFF
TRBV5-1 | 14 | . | CASTFRDGGTEAFF
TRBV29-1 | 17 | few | CSVGGFWDRANTGELFF